A selection of T cell receptor beta chains follows, all from one sample in a study of blood T cells in healthy people across ages. TCRdb reprocessed the 5' RACE reads via MiXCR and lists one record per CDR3 protein. The sample shows over 500,000 distinct CDR3 sequences, roughly a quarter of them seen only once. These data were also reused for a study on T cells of mothers and their children.

Sequences were obtained from blood. These receptor sequences come from a boy aged 2 to 10 in good health. Both conserved end residues are part of each CDR3. A D gene is named only where the DNA matches it firmly. Size is omitted from some rows. Given values are once, few, many or a class for expanded clones.

v_gene: TRBV7-9
d_gene: .
abundance: .
j_gene: TRBJ2-4
CDR3aa: CAGSSQGGAKNIQYF
CDR3nt: TGTGCCGGCAGCTCCCAGGGGGGAGCCAAAAACATTCAGTACTTC

v_gene: TRBV15
d_gene: TRBD2
abundance: few
j_gene: TRBJ2-3
CDR3aa: CATSRDGTSGFLNTQYF
CDR3nt: TGTGCCACCAGCAGAGATGGGACTAGCGGGTTCTTAAATACGCAGTATTTT

v_gene: TRBV10-2
d_gene: .
abundance: few
j_gene: TRBJ2-1
CDR3aa: CASSQAGPNNEQFF
CDR3nt: TGCGCCAGCAGCCAGGCAGGGCCTAACAATGAGCAGTTCTTC

v_gene: TRBV7-2
d_gene: TRBD1
abundance: .
j_gene: TRBJ1-1
CDR3aa: CASSDRDRAVEAFF
CDR3nt: TGTGCCAGCAGCGATAGGGACAGGGCGGTTGAAGCTTTCTTT

v_gene: TRBV14
d_gene: .
abundance: few
j_gene: TRBJ2-5
CDR3aa: CASSQPKFAPTQYF
CDR3nt: TGTGCCAGCAGCCAACCGAAATTCGCTCCGACCCAGTACTTC

v_gene: TRBV10-3
d_gene: TRBD1
abundance: once
j_gene: TRBJ2-5
CDR3aa: CAISPTGGRETQYF
CDR3nt: TGTGCCATCAGTCCCACAGGGGGCAGGGAGACCCAGTACTTC

v_gene: TRBV7-8
d_gene: .
abundance: .
j_gene: TRBJ2-7
CDR3aa: CASSPRVVPYEQYF
CDR3nt: TGTGCCAGCAGCCCCCGGGTCGTGCCCTACGAGCAGTACTTC

v_gene: TRBV7-2
d_gene: TRBD1
abundance: few
j_gene: TRBJ1-4
CDR3aa: CASSSTGVFWNEKLFF
CDR3nt: TGTGCCAGCAGCTCCACAGGGGTCTTCTGGAATGAAAAACTGTTTTTT

v_gene: TRBV29-1
d_gene: TRBD1
abundance: few
j_gene: TRBJ1-2
CDR3aa: CSVIQGADYGYTF
CDR3nt: TGCAGCGTCATACAGGGGGCAGACTATGGCTACACCTTC

v_gene: TRBV29-1
d_gene: .
abundance: .
j_gene: TRBJ1-1
CDR3aa: CSVQGQHNTEAFF
CDR3nt: TGCAGCGTCCAGGGACAACACAACACTGAAGCTTTCTTT

v_gene: TRBV5-1
d_gene: .
abundance: few
j_gene: TRBJ1-3
CDR3aa: CTSRGSGRGNTIYF
CDR3nt: TGCACCAGCAGAGGATCAGGTCGTGGAAACACCATATATTTT

v_gene: TRBV7-9
d_gene: TRBD1
abundance: .
j_gene: TRBJ2-3
CDR3aa: CASSFSTGATDTQYF
CDR3nt: TGTGCCAGCAGCTTTTCGACAGGGGCCACAGATACGCAGTATTTT

v_gene: TRBV2
d_gene: TRBD2
abundance: few
j_gene: TRBJ2-1
CDR3aa: CASTSGSLRNNEQFF
CDR3nt: TGTGCCAGCACTAGCGGGAGTCTCAGGAACAATGAGCAGTTCTTC

v_gene: TRBV20-1
d_gene: TRBD1
abundance: .
j_gene: TRBJ1-1
CDR3aa: CSARDLALMDRGREAFF
CDR3nt: TGCAGTGCTAGAGATTTGGCCCTTATGGACAGGGGGCGTGAAGCTTTCTTT

v_gene: TRBV28
d_gene: TRBD1
abundance: .
j_gene: TRBJ2-1
CDR3aa: CASRGGVYNEQFF
CDR3nt: TGTGCCAGCAGAGGGGGCGTATACAATGAGCAGTTCTTC

v_gene: TRBV5-1
d_gene: TRBD1
abundance: few
j_gene: TRBJ1-2
CDR3aa: CASSGTANPNYGYTF
CDR3nt: TGCGCCAGCAGTGGGACAGCTAATCCTAACTATGGCTACACCTTC

v_gene: TRBV5-1
d_gene: TRBD1
abundance: many
j_gene: TRBJ2-5
CDR3aa: CASSLAGTGGLETQYF
CDR3nt: TGCGCCAGCAGCTTGGCCGGGACAGGGGGCCTGGAGACCCAGTACTTC

v_gene: TRBV29-1
d_gene: TRBD1
abundance: few
j_gene: TRBJ1-2
CDR3aa: CSVPQGFGYTF
CDR3nt: TGCAGCGTCCCACAGGGGTTTGGCTACACCTTC

v_gene: TRBV15
d_gene: .
abundance: .
j_gene: TRBJ2-7
CDR3aa: CATSTSWWGATYEQYF
CDR3nt: TGTGCCACCAGCACCTCATGGTGGGGGGCTACCTACGAGCAGTACTTC

v_gene: TRBV28
d_gene: .
abundance: few
j_gene: TRBJ2-7
CDR3aa: CASSSWLYEQYF
CDR3nt: TGTGCCAGCAGTTCGTGGTTATACGAGCAGTACTTC

v_gene: TRBV6-5
d_gene: .
abundance: .
j_gene: TRBJ2-3
CDR3aa: CASSYSTQATDTQYF
CDR3nt: TGTGCCAGCAGTTACTCTACACAGGCAACAGATACGCAGTATTTT

v_gene: TRBV20-1
d_gene: TRBD1
abundance: few
j_gene: TRBJ2-5
CDR3aa: CSASPGGRETQYF
CDR3nt: TGCAGTGCTAGTCCAGGGGGCCGCGAGACCCAGTACTTC

v_gene: TRBV30
d_gene: TRBD2
abundance: .
j_gene: TRBJ2-5
CDR3aa: CAWRSSGRARETQYF
CDR3nt: TGTGCCTGGAGATCGAGCGGGAGGGCCCGGGAGACCCAGTACTTC

v_gene: TRBV14
d_gene: .
abundance: .
j_gene: TRBJ2-5
CDR3aa: CASSQGRKETQYF
CDR3nt: TGTGCCAGCAGCCAAGGCCGGAAAGAGACCCAGTACTTC

v_gene: TRBV20-1
d_gene: .
abundance: .
j_gene: TRBJ2-5
CDR3aa: CSAGPFGHGQETQYF
CDR3nt: TGCAGTGCTGGCCCGTTTGGGCATGGGCAAGAGACCCAGTACTTC

v_gene: TRBV20-1
d_gene: .
abundance: .
j_gene: TRBJ1-4
CDR3aa: CSAREQGSLKEKLFF
CDR3nt: TGCAGTGCTAGAGAACAGGGATCTTTGAAGGAAAAACTGTTTTTT